Following are 20 T cell receptor beta chains from one sample sequenced in a study of blood T cell repertoires in COVID-19. Repertoires were generated with immunoSEQ multiplex PCR, while TCRdb's copy carries only in-frame clones and drops some. The table has 310,000 or so clones, roughly 87% seen once. Sequenced material: PBMCs or T cells enriched from blood (not recorded which). The receptors were gathered from a woman aged 18-30 years who had recovered from COVID-19.

The chain carries TRBV15 and TRBJ2-7; 7 bases align to TRBD2. The V gene's germline CDR1 is LNHNV and CDR2 YYDKDF (reference sequence). CDR3 length: 15 amino acids. The ends lost 3 bases at V and 5 bases at J; junction bases unmatched: 10. The CDR3 DNA sequence: TGTGCCACCAGCAGGGGGGACGGGACTATCGACGAGCAGTACTTC. It encodes CATSRGDGTIDEQYF.

J is TRBJ1-5 and V is TRBV19, with D possibly matching TRBD1 (5 bases). The CDR3 spans 16 residues. The V gene lost 0 bases and the J gene lost 5 bases, with 14 bases spanning the gap. From germline, CDR1 is LNHDA and CDR2 SQIVND (reference sequence). Here the CDR3 reads CASSIEGRATYQPQHF. The CDR3 DNA reads as TGTGCCAGTAGTATAGAGGGCAGGGCTACATATCAGCCCCAGCATTTT. Supplemented by reference TRBV19 and TRBJ1-5, the full variable domain reads DGGITQSPKYLFRKEGQNVTLSCEQNLNHDAMYWYRQDPGQGLRLIYYSQIVNDFQKGDIAEGYSVSREKKESFPLTVTSAQKNPTAFYLCASSIEGRATYQPQHFGDGTRLSIL.

The V call is TRBV28, the J call TRBJ1-5; possible D gene TRBD1, 6 bases. V dropped 2 bases and J dropped 2 bases, with 16 bases sitting between them. Germline values: CDR1 MDHEN, CDR2 SYDVKM. The CDR3 runs 17 residues. CDR3 loop: CASSLRTWGRGNQPQHF. CDR3 in DNA: TGTGCCAGCAGTTTACGGACTTGGGGGCGCGGCAATCAGCCCCAGCATTTT. Together with reference TRBV28 and TRBJ1-5, the CDR3 gives the full variable domain: DVKVTQSSRYLVKRTGEKVFLECVQDMDHENMFWYRQDPGLGLRLIYFSYDVKMKEKGDIPEGYSVSREKKERFSLILESASTNQTSMYLCASSLRTWGRGNQPQHFGDGTRLSIL.

This rearrangement joins TRBV19 to TRBJ1-1, with a tentative D call TRBD1 (5 bases). The V gene lost 5 bases and the J gene lost 4 bases, with 11 bases spanning the gap. The V gene's germline CDR1 is LNHDA and CDR2 SQIVND (reference sequence). The CDR3 loop spans 13 amino acids. CDR3 sequence: CASSAVGVTEAFF. CDR3 DNA sequence: TGTGCCAGTAGTGCCGTAGGGGTCACTGAAGCTTTCTTT.

The gene calls are TRBV5-1 and TRBJ2-1, with TRBD1 as a possible D gene (6 bases). Germline assignment: CDR1 SGHRS and CDR2 YFSETQ. CDR3 size: 13 residues. Trimming shortened V by 3 bases and J by 9 bases, and 13 bases separated the two germline ends. The CDR3 loop is CASSYRDNVEQFF. CDR3 in DNA: TGCGCCAGCAGCTACCGGGACAATGTTGAGCAGTTCTTC.

Comment on this clone: At the DNA level, this CDR3 is encoded by other sequences in the same sample as well. This chain connects TRBV9 to TRBJ2-5, with D uncertain. V dropped 0 bases and J dropped 5 bases, with 8 bases sitting between them. CDR1 and CDR2 (germline): SGDLS, YYNGEE. The CDR3 has 13 amino acids. The CDR3 sequence is CASSVGRSETQYF. As DNA, the CDR3 is TGTGCCAGCAGCGTAGGTCGTAGCGAGACCCAGTACTTC.

This rearrangement joins TRBV6-2 or TRBV6-3 to TRBJ2-7; 8 bases align to TRBD1. The junction had 7 bases not matched to a gene; V was cut back by 2 bases and J by 4 bases. CDR1 MNHEY and CDR2 SVGEGT come from the germline V gene. The CDR3 covers 15 residues. CDR3 sequence (DNA): TGTGCCAGCAGTTACGGGGACAGGACAAGGTACGAGCAGTACTTC. Residues: CASSYGDRTRYEQYF.

The genes are TRBV2 and TRBJ1-6; D gene uncertain. CDR1 and CDR2 from the germline V gene are SNHLY and FYNNEI. This CDR3 region has 14 residues. The V and J ends lost 8 bases and 7 bases respectively, with 15 bases between them. The CDR3 protein is CASGFSEINSPLHF. In DNA form, the CDR3 reads TGTGCCAGCGGCTTTTCAGAAATCAATTCACCCCTCCACTTT.

The chain combines TRBV19 with TRBJ2-3; TRBD1 might be the D (5 bases). Trimming took 3 bases from V and 2 from J, leaving 9 bases between them. The CDR3 contains 14 residues. Germline CDR1 reads LNHDA; CDR2 reads SQIVND (reference sequence). CDR3 in amino acids: CASSIGQVTDTQYF. CDR3 DNA: TGTGCCAGTAGTATTGGACAAGTCACAGATACGCAGTATTTT.

The V call is TRBV19, the J call TRBJ1-1; D call uncertain. The germline CDR1 and CDR2 sequences are LNHDA and SQIVND (reference sequence). The CDR3 sequence is 13 residues long. V was cut by 5 bases and J by 8 bases, with 15 bases left in between. The CDR3 spells CASSPRERIEAFF. The CDR3 bases are TGTGCCAGTAGTCCGCGGGAAAGGATCGAAGCTTTCTTT.

This clone was seen only a few times. This chain links TRBV6-5 with TRBJ2-2; TRBD2 is a possible D gene (5 bases). The germline gives CDR1 MNHEY, CDR2 SVGAGI. Trimming took off 10 bases at V and 3 bases at J, with 15 bases between the two ends. The CDR3 sequence is 14 residues long. In DNA form, the CDR3 reads TGTGCCACCCGGTATGGAGGCGACACCGGGGAGCTGTTTTTT. It specifies CATRYGGDTGELFF.

The chain couples TRBV9 to TRBJ1-1; D possibly corresponds to TRBD1 (6 bases). CDR3 size: 14 residues. Germline V CDR1 and CDR2: SGDLS, YYNGEE. Deletions cut 3 bases from V and 6 bases from J, with 15 bases between. The CDR3 sequence is CASSEGGATSEAFF. As DNA, the CDR3 is TGTGCCAGCAGCGAAGGGGGGGCTACCTCTGAAGCTTTCTTT.

The chain uses TRBV5-4 and TRBJ1-1, with D maybe TRBD1 (6 bases). Trimming removed 0 bases at V and 4 bases at J, with 13 bases between. In germline, CDR1 is SGHNT, CDR2 YYREEE (reference sequence). The CDR3 is 15 amino acids. CDR3 DNA sequence: TGTGCCAGCAGCTTGGGGGCAGGGGTGGCCACTGAAGCTTTCTTT. Its translation: CASSLGAGVATEAFF.

The CDR3: CAWSVLAGGPHEQFF. CDR3 coding DNA: TGTGCCTGGAGTGTTTTAGCGGGGGGGCCGCATGAGCAGTTCTTC. The V call is TRBV30, the J call TRBJ2-1; 11 positions match TRBD2. V was pared by 0 bases and J by 8 bases, with 6 bases of the junction left unmatched. This CDR3 comprises 15 residues. CDR1 is GTSNPN, CDR2 SVGIG, per germline (reference sequence).

The chain couples TRBV28 to TRBJ1-5; TRBD1 matches 9 bases. CDR1 is MDHEN and CDR2 is SYDVKM in the germline V gene. With V trimmed by 6 bases and J by 0 bases, 6 bases remained unmatched. The CDR3 runs to 16 residues. CDR3 loop: CASRLQGAPSNQPQHF. The CDR3 region has the DNA TGTGCCAGCAGGCTACAGGGGGCCCCTAGCAATCAGCCCCAGCATTTT.

The rearrangement links TRBV10-3 to TRBJ2-7; D is perhaps TRBD1 (6 bases). Germline values: CDR1 ENHRY, CDR2 SYGVKD. This CDR3 has 13 amino acids. V lost 2 bases and J lost 2, with 7 bases in between. The CDR3 loop reads CAISEGQPYEQYF. For the CDR3, the DNA is TGTGCCATCAGTGAGGGACAGCCCTACGAGCAGTACTTC.

The V and J genes are TRBV19 and TRBJ1-4; 8 bases are shared with TRBD1. The CDR3 runs to 16 residues. CDR1 is LNHDA and CDR2 is SQIVND in the germline V gene (reference sequence). With V trimmed by 7 bases and J by 8 bases, 15 bases remained unmatched. In DNA, the CDR3 is TGTGCCAGTACCACCTGGGGGACAGGCCGTGGAGAAAAACTGTTTTTT. This encodes CASTTWGTGRGEKLFF.

The CDR3, as DNA: TGTGCCTGGAGTGAGCTGGTGACCTACGAGCAGTACTTC. It encodes CAWSELVTYEQYF. The J gene is TRBJ2-7, the V gene TRBV30; no clear D. Per the germline V gene, CDR1 is GTSNPN and CDR2 is SVGIG (reference sequence). The CDR3 spans 13 residues. V was clipped by 1 base and J by 2 bases, with 9 bases between them.

V usage is TRBV20-1 and J usage is TRBJ2-5; perhaps TRBD2 as D (5 bases). The CDR3 length is 11 residues. Germline lookup yields CDR1 DFQATT and CDR2 SNEGSKA (reference sequence). V dropped 8 bases and J dropped 7 bases, with 14 bases sitting between them. CDR3 protein: CSSHSGGTQYF. The DNA for the CDR3 is TGCAGTTCACACAGCGGTGGGACCCAGTACTTC.

This clone was picked up one time. The rearrangement joins TRBV19 to TRBJ1-3; 7 positions agree with TRBD1. The germline gives CDR1 LNHDA, CDR2 SQIVND (reference sequence). The CDR3 sequence is 17 residues long. Trimming removed 8 bases from V and 0 bases from J; junction bases left unmatched: 13. CDR3: CASRLGSGQYSGNTIYF. The CDR3 bases are TGTGCCAGTCGTTTGGGGTCGGGACAGTACTCTGGAAACACCATATATTTT.